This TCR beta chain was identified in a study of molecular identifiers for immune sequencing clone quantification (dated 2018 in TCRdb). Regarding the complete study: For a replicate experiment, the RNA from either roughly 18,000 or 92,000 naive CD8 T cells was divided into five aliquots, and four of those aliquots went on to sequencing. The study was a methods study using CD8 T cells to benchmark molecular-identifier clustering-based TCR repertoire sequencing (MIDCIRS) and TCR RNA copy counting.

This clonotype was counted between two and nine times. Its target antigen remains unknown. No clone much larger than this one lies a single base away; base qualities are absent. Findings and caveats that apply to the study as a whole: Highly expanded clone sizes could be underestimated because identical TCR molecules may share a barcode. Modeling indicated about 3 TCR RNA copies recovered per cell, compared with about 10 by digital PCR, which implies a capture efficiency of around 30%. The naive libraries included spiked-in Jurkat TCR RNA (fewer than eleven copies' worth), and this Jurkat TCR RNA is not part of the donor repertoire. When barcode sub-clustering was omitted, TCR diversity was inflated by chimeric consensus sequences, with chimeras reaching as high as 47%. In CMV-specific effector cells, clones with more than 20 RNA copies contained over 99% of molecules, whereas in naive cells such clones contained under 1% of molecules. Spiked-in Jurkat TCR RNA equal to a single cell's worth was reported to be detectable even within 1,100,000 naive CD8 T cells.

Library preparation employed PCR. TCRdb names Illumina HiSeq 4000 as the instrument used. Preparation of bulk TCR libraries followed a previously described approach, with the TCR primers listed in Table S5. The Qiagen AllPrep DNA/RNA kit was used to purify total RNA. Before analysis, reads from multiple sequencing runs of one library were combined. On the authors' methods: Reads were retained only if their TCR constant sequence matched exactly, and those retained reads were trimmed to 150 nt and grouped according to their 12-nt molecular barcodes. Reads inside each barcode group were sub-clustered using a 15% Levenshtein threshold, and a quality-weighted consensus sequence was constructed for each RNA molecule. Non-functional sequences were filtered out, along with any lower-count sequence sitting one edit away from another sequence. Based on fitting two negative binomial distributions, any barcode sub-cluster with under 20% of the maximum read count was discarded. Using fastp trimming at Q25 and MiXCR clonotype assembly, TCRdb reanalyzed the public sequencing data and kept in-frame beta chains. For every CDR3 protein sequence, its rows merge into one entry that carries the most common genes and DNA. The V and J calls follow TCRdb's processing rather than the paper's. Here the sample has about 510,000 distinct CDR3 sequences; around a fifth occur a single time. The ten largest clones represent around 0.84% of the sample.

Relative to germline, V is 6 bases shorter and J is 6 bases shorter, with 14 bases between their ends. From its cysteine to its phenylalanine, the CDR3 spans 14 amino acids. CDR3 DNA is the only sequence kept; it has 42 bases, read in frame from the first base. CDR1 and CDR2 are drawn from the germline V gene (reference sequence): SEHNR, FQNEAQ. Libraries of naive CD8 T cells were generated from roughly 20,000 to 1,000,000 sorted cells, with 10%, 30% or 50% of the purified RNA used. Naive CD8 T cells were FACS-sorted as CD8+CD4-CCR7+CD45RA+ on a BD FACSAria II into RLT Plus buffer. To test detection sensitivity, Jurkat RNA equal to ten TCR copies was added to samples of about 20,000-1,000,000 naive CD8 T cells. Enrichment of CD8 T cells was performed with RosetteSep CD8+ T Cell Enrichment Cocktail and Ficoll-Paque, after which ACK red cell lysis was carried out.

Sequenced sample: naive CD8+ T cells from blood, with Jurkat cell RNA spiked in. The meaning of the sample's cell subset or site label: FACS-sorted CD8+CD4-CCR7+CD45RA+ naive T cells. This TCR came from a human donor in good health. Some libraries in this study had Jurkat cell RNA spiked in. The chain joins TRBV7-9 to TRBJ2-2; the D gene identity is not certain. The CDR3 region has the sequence CASRINGAPGELFF. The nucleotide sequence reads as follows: TGTGCCAGCAGGATTAACGGTGCCCCCGGGGAGCTGTTTTTT.